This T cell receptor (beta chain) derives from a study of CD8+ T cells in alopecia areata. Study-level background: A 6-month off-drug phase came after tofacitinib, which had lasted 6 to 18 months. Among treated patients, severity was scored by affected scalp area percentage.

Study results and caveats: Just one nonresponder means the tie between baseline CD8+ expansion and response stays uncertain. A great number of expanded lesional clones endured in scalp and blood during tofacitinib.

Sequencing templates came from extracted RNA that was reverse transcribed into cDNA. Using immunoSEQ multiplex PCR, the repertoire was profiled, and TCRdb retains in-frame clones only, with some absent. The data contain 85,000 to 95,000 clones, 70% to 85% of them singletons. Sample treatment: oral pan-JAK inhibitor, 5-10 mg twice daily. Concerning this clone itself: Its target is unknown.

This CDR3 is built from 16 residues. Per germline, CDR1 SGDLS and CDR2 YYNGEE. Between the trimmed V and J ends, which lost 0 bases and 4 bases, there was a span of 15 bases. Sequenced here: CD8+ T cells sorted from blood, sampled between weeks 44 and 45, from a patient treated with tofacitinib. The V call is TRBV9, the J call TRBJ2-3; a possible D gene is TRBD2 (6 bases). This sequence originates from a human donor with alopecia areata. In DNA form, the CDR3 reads TGTGCCAGCAGCGTAGCTTCAAGTAGCGGTTCAGATACGCAGTATTTT. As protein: CASSVASSSGSDTQYF. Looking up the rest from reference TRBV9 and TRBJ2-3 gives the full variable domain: DSGVTQTPKHLITATGQRVTLRCSPRSGDLSVYWYQQSLDQGLQFLIQYYNGEERAKGNILERFSAQQFPDLHSELNLSSLELGDSALYFCASSVASSSGSDTQYFGPGTRLTVL.